This section outlines one T cell receptor (beta chain) sequence together with its context. Its antigen is currently not known. No clone much larger than this one lies a single base away; base qualities are absent. The source of the sample is a study of human T cells and chemical hapten exposure (dated by TCRdb to the early 2020s). Regarding the study in general: For sensitization, 2% DPC in acetone was applied to a roughly 2 cm by roughly 2 cm area of upper inner arm skin. The libraries were sequenced as a pool, and the TCR yield per sample differed mostly because of small variations in library volumes within the pool. Blood samples were taken from patients before sensitization (week 0) and at 2, 6 and about 24 weeks after DPC sensitization. Patch tests used Finn chambers with 0.01% DPC on the upper back, scored after 6 days by International Contact Dermatitis Research Group standards. The study tracked peripheral blood TCR repertoire changes in vivo during primary and secondary sensitization to the hapten diphenylcyclopropenone (DPC) in alopecia patients. The patient cohort, mostly female, included alopecia areata with under or over 50% scalp involvement, alopecia totalis and alopecia universalis. Patients additionally received weekly therapeutic DPC doses to the scalp throughout the roughly 25-week study period. Twenty-nine alopecia patients provided blood for TCR sequencing at one to four time points (pre-sensitization, 2, 6 and 24 weeks). General study outcomes and caveats: DPC sensitization did not change the number of TCRs with a frequency above 1 in 1000, and there was no evidence of changes in global repertoire structure. Because all patients had alopecia, a presumed autoimmune disease, the immune response of the patients might differ from that of healthy individuals. After repeated subsampling, the strength of the expansion versus patch-test correlation and the threshold at which it became significant changed. Patch test score was positively correlated with the number of PT1 expanded TCRs, with significance at thresholds 8, 16 and 32 but not at 4. Expanded TCRs formed significantly more large CDR3 similarity clusters than pre-sensitization or healthy control sets, consistent with antigen-driven responses.

Library creation used RACE. This sample was sequenced with a NextSeq 500. During library preparation, unique molecular identifiers were attached to individual cDNA molecules so that TCRs could be counted in a quantitative, reproducible way. Each blood RNA sample was used to sequence both TCR alpha and TCR beta chains. As for how the authors treated the data: Samples had a median of roughly 87,000 TCRs, with a range from roughly 20,000 to 690,600. V, J and CDR3 annotation of the TCR reads was performed with the Decombinator software suite. To make PS versus PT1 abundance plots, every sample was subsampled to the same number of TCRs (28,000). Expanded TCRs were defined as absent before sensitization and observed at least eight times at the 2-week time point. TCRdb trimmed public reads at Q25 via fastp, called clones via MiXCR and kept in-frame beta chains. Entries are consolidated by CDR3 protein sequence, retaining the most common genes and DNA. The V and J calls follow TCRdb's processing rather than the paper's. This sample gives more than 250,000 distinct CDR3 sequences in total; over 8% of them show up just once. 2% to 3% of the sample is in the top ten clones.

The germline V gene encodes CDR1 SGHTA and CDR2 FQGNSA. The junction shows trimming of 5 bases on V and 3 bases on J, and the gene matches do not reach 9 bases of it. The CDR3 holds 15 amino acids from the cysteine to the phenylalanine. The CDR3 DNA has 45 bases and is translated from base 1. The meaning of the sample's time point label: pre-sensitization, week 0. Sample treatment or condition, as interpreted from the label and publication: therapeutic diphenylcyclopropenone sensitization with weekly scalp DPC. At every patch-test visit, the blood draw took place before the patch test was put on. Patients were considered eligible if aged 18 to 70, diagnosed with alopecia and deemed suitable for DPC therapy, and patients were excluded if pregnant. Unfractionated whole blood was collected in Tempus Blood RNA tubes, and total RNA was extracted from that blood.

This TCR was sampled from a woman aged 40 to 55 with alopecia areata. Some clones in this sample may be carry-over from other donors' samples. The specimen comprised whole blood, sampled in connection with sensitization to the hapten diphenylcyclopropenone (DPC). Here the chain combines TRBV7-2 and TRBJ2-7; TRBD1 fits 8 bases in the junction. The CDR3 loop reads CASSQRGQAVYEQYF. In nucleotide form, the sequence is TGTGCCAGCAGCCAGAGGGGACAGGCCGTCTACGAGCAGTACTTC.